These 20 T cell receptor beta chains were all obtained from the same sample, sequenced in a study of blood T cell repertoires in COVID-19. The data were produced by immunoSEQ multiplex PCR, yet TCRdb's version contains in-frame clones alone and is incomplete. The sample contains some 220,000 clones, around 81% of which appear only once. The sequenced sample consisted of peripheral blood. These receptor sequences come from a woman aged 25-40 years who had recovered from COVID-19.

The rearrangement uses TRBV5-6 and TRBJ2-7, with 7 bases aligning to TRBD1. From germline, CDR1 is SGHDT and CDR2 YYEEEE. The CDR3 sequence is 14 residues long. V shed 5 bases, J shed 3 bases, and the junction held 8 bases outside the gene matches. CDR3 DNA sequence: TGTGCCAGCAGTTTTGGTCCAGGGGGCTACGAGCAGTACTTC. This gives the protein CASSFGPGGYEQYF.

The genes are TRBV28 and TRBJ1-1; 7 bases line up with TRBD1. Germline values: CDR1 MDHEN, CDR2 SYDVKM. This CDR3 is 11 amino acids long. V lost 7 bases, J lost 6 bases, and 2 bases stayed unmatched. The CDR3 loop reads CASNDRAEAFF. DNA of the CDR3: TGTGCCAGCAATGACAGGGCTGAAGCTTTCTTT.

This chain links TRBV29-1 with TRBJ1-5, with D maybe TRBD1 (5 bases). Germline-derived CDR1 and CDR2 are SQVTM and ANQGSEA. This CDR3 has 16 residues. The V gene lost 5 bases and the J gene lost 0 bases, with 17 bases spanning the gap. CDR3 region: CSVTLGAAYSNQPQHF. The DNA of the CDR3 is TGCAGCGTTACCCTTGGGGCAGCATATAGCAATCAGCCCCAGCATTTT.

The J gene is TRBJ2-3, the V gene TRBV12-3 or TRBV12-4; no reliable D call. The V end was cut by 2 bases, the J end by 5 bases, with 8 bases between. This CDR3 comprises 13 residues. Written as DNA, the CDR3 is TGTGCCAGCAGTTTACAGGTCCGAGATACGCAGTATTTT. Encoded protein: CASSLQVRDTQYF.

This sequence joins TRBV28 and TRBJ1-1; 8 nucleotides align to TRBD1. This CDR3 comprises 15 residues. The V segment lost 2 bases and the J segment 9 bases; nucleotides outside the gene matches: 11. Germline V gene data show CDR1 as MDHEN and CDR2 as SYDVKM. CDR3 nucleotide sequence: TGTGCCAGCAGTTTACACGGTGACAGGGGTGGGAAAGCTTTCTTT. Translated, it gives CASSLHGDRGGKAFF.

This clone turned up a few times. The chain uses TRBV12-3 or TRBV12-4 and TRBJ2-2, with D perhaps matching TRBD1 (5 bases). The CDR3 covers 13 residues. V was shortened by 2 bases and J by 6 bases, with 7 bases between the two germline ends. CDR3 residues: CASSLLGAGELFF. DNA of the CDR3: TGTGCCAGCAGTTTATTAGGGGCCGGGGAGCTGTTTTTT.

V gene TRBV10-3 combines with J gene TRBJ2-2, with D perhaps matching TRBD2 (6 bases). Trimming shortened V by 0 bases and J by 2 bases, and 13 bases separated the two germline ends. The CDR3 is 17 amino acids. The V gene's germline CDR1 is ENHRY and CDR2 SYGVKD. The CDR3 loop is CAISESGTLLNTGELFF. The CDR3 DNA follows: TGTGCCATCAGTGAGTCGGGGACTCTCCTAAACACCGGGGAGCTGTTTTTT.

With respect to this clone: Distinct nucleotide sequences in the sample also encode this CDR3. This chain links TRBV9 with TRBJ2-3; D is uncertain. Germline CDR1 SGDLS, CDR2 YYNGEE. The CDR3 sequence is 14 residues long. Trimming removed 0 bases from V and 0 bases from J, with 5 bases in between. In DNA form, the CDR3 reads TGTGCCAGCAGCGTAGGCGGTAGCACAGATACGCAGTATTTT. Its translation: CASSVGGSTDTQYF.

The chain couples TRBV5-1 to TRBJ2-2, with TRBD1 matching 10 bases. V dropped 1 base and J dropped 5; count of bases not matched to a gene: 8. The CDR3 loop spans 17 amino acids. Germline values: CDR1 SGHRS, CDR2 YFSETQ. CDR3: CASSLFDRGLKTGELFF. The CDR3 coding sequence is TGCGCCAGCAGCTTGTTCGACAGGGGGCTAAAGACCGGGGAGCTGTTTTTT.

This clone was observed once. The gene calls are TRBV28 and TRBJ1-5; possibly TRBD1 for D (6 bases). The V and J ends lost 4 bases and 0 bases respectively, with 13 bases between them. The CDR3 has 16 amino acids. Germline V CDR1 and CDR2: MDHEN, SYDVKM. CDR3 coding DNA: TGTGCCAGCAGTTCCCGGACAGTTTATAGCAATCAGCCCCAGCATTTT. Its translation: CASSSRTVYSNQPQHF.

The chain recombines TRBV28 with TRBJ2-2, with D unresolved. The V gene lost 5 bases and the J gene lost 5 bases, with 12 bases spanning the gap. The CDR3 totals 14 residues. The germline V gene has CDR1 MDHEN and CDR2 SYDVKM. In nucleotides, the CDR3 is TGTGCCAGCAGTCCCGTCGACTTAACCGGGGAGCTGTTTTTT. Residues: CASSPVDLTGELFF. Looking up the rest from reference TRBV28 and TRBJ2-2 gives the full variable domain: DVKVTQSSRYLVKRTGEKVFLECVQDMDHENMFWYRQDPGLGLRLIYFSYDVKMKEKGDIPEGYSVSREKKERFSLILESASTNQTSMYLCASSPVDLTGELFFGEGSRLTVL.

V usage is TRBV9 and J usage is TRBJ1-2; possible D gene TRBD1, 6 bases. Germline lookup yields CDR1 SGDLS and CDR2 YYNGEE. V was trimmed by 4 bases and J by 6 bases, leaving 10 bases between them. This CDR3 has 12 amino acids. The CDR3 DNA reads TGTGCCAGCAGCTTGGACAGACATGGCTACACCTTC. Amino acid sequence: CASSLDRHGYTF.

The CDR3, as DNA: TGTGCCTGGAGCGGGGTAGACAACAGGGGGCAACACAATCAGCCCCAGCATTTT. As protein: CAWSGVDNRGQHNQPQHF. This rearrangement joins TRBV30 to TRBJ1-5; 9 bases map to TRBD1. CDR1 and CDR2 (germline): GTSNPN, SVGIG (reference sequence). CDR3 size: 18 residues. V trimming: 3 bases; J trimming: 3 bases; junction bases outside the gene matches: 15.

The V and J genes are TRBV13 and TRBJ1-6, with 9 nucleotides matching TRBD1. The CDR3 length is 14 residues. Per the germline V gene, CDR1 is PRHDT and CDR2 is FYEKMQ (reference sequence). V lost 3 bases, J lost 10 bases, and 4 bases stayed unmatched. CDR3 in amino acids: CASSFDRGRSPLHF. CDR3 nucleotide sequence: TGTGCCAGCAGCTTTGACAGGGGGAGGTCACCCCTCCACTTT.

In this sample, this clone turned up once. This CDR3 is also generated by other DNA sequences in the sample. This chain links TRBV18 with TRBJ2-1; the match to TRBD2 covers 8 bases. The germline V gene encodes CDR1 KGHSH and CDR2 LQKENI. This CDR3 has 15 residues. Trimming at V came to 0 bases and at J to 6 bases, leaving 4 bases not matched to a gene. The CDR3 DNA reads TGTGCCAGCTCACCACCGGGACTAGGGTCCAATGAGCAGTTCTTC. It is translated as CASSPPGLGSNEQFF.

This clone was seen ten or more times. The rearrangement joins TRBV27 to TRBJ2-7; 11 nucleotides line up with TRBD2. Germline-derived CDR1 and CDR2 are MNHEY and SMNVEV (reference sequence). This CDR3 spans 15 amino acids. With V trimmed by 4 bases and J by 2 bases, 4 bases remained unmatched. The CDR3 coding sequence is TGTGCCAGCAGTTCGGGACTAGCGGAAGCCTACGAGCAGTACTTC. This translates into CASSSGLAEAYEQYF.

The rearrangement uses TRBV7-9 and TRBJ2-7; 9 bases align to TRBD1. Germline assignment: CDR1 SEHNR and CDR2 FQNEAQ (reference sequence). The V and J ends lost 6 bases and 6 bases, in that order; junction bases with no gene match: 6. The CDR3 length is 13 residues. As DNA, the CDR3 is TGTGCCAGCAGGACGGGACAGGGAAGCGAGCAGTACTTC. It specifies CASRTGQGSEQYF.

CDR3 DNA: TGTGCCAGCAGTTTCGGGACAGGGGTACAGCCCCAGCATTTT. Translation gives CASSFGTGVQPQHF. The rearrangement uses TRBV28 and TRBJ1-5, with TRBD1 matching 10 bases. CDR1 is MDHEN, CDR2 SYDVKM, per germline. The CDR3 is 14 residues long. V gave up 3 bases and J gave up 7 bases; unmatched junction bases: 3.

The CDR3 nucleotides read TGTGCCAGCTCTCCTTCCTCTGTAGCTGAGCAGTTCTTC. This codes for CASSPSSVAEQFF. This chain uses TRBV18 with TRBJ2-1; D not certain. The CDR3 has 13 residues. V dropped 6 bases and J dropped 9 bases, with 15 bases sitting between them. Germline-derived CDR1 and CDR2 are KGHSH and LQKENI.

The chain combines TRBV15 with TRBJ2-3; 8 bases align to TRBD2. This CDR3 spans 21 amino acids. With V trimmed by 1 base and J by 1 base, 19 bases remained unmatched. Germline V gene sequence: CDR1 LNHNV, CDR2 YYDKDF (reference sequence). This CDR3 is CATSRVDGSLRGLGGTDTQYF. In DNA form, the CDR3 reads TGTGCCACCAGCAGAGTAGATGGCTCCCTGAGGGGACTAGGGGGCACAGATACGCAGTATTTT.